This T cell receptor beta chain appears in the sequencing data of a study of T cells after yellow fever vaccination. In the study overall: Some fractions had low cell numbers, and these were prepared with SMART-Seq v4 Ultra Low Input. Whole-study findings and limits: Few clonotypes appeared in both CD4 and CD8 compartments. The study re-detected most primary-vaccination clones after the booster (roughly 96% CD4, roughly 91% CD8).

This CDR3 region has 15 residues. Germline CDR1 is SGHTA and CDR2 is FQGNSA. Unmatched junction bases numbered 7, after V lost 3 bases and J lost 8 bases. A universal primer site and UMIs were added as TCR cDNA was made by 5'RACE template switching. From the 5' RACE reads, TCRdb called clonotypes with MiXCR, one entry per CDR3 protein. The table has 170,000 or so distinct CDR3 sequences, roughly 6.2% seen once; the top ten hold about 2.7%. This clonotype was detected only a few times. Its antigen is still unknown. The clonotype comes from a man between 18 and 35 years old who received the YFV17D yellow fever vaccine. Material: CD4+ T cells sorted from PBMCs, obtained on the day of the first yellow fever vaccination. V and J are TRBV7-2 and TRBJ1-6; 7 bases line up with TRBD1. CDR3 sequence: CASSLTGTVYSPLHF. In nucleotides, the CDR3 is TGTGCCAGCAGCTTGACCGGGACAGTATATTCACCCCTCCACTTT.